This paragraph covers one TCR beta chain sequence. Its binding antigen is unknown. Base qualities are not provided; no much larger clone lies one nucleotide away. Patients with autoimmune disease history or receiving systemic immunosuppression were excluded from the trial. In every dose cohort, peripheral blood was drawn for TCR sequencing at baseline, cycle 4 day 1, and cycle 7 day 1. Samples came from an open-label, multicenter, first-in-human phase I dose-escalation trial of ivuxolimab. Adults with locally advanced or metastatic head and neck squamous cell, hepatocellular, melanoma or renal cell carcinoma were enrolled in the trial. Before TCR sequencing, CD4+ T cells and CD8+ T cells from peripheral blood were sorted into separate populations. Genomic DNA was isolated from the sorted cells so that the TCRbeta CDR3 region could be sequenced. The immunoSEQ Assay was used to sequence the TCRbeta CDR3 regions. TCRdb took over this immuneACCESS table, retaining in-frame rearrangements with V and J assigned. Such tables are incomplete; in checked studies, under half of the missing clones stem from an unresolved V gene, and the remainder is unexplained. For this sample there are about 70,000 clones; roughly 86% appear just once. 2% to 2.5% of the sample is taken by the ten largest.

The CDR3 starts with the cysteine, ends with the phenylalanine, and has 18 residues. The CDR3 DNA has 54 bases and is translated from base 1. The germline V gene (reference sequence) yields LNHDA for CDR1 and SQIVND for CDR2. V gives up 7 bases and J gives up 3 bases, and the segment between their germline ends measures 25 bases. This entry comes from a study of OX40 agonist ivuxolimab in advanced cancers. Turning to the overall study: Ivuxolimab, which targeted the costimulatory receptor OX40 (CD134), was an agonistic, fully human IgG2 monoclonal antibody. Intravenous ivuxolimab was administered to patients every 2 weeks at six dose levels: 0.01, 0.1, 0.3, 1.5, 3 and 10 mg/kg. Of the approximately 53 patients in dose escalation, some 19 had hepatocellular carcinoma, approximately 15 had melanoma, 9 had renal cell carcinoma and 9 had head and neck cancer. The dose-escalation cohort was around 83% male with a mean age of approximately 60 years, ranging from roughly 23 to 80. Prior anti-PD-1, anti-PD-L1 or anti-CTLA-4 therapy was permitted, and checkpoint inhibitors had been received by around 39% of dose-escalation patients. Partial responses occurred in three dose-escalation patients: two with cutaneous melanoma and one with hepatocellular carcinoma. The purpose of peripheral TCRbeta sequencing was to test whether ivuxolimab changed TCR sequence diversity and led to clonal T-cell expansion. The paper covers the monotherapy dose-escalation part of the phase I ivuxolimab trial, which included N ≈ 57 patients.

The paper's findings and limits, for the study overall: After ivuxolimab, more expanded clones were found on average in CD8+ T cells than in CD4+ T cells. The antigen specificity of the peripheral T cells that underwent clonal expansion was not determined. In the 0.1-3.0 mg/kg groups, partial responders had among the lowest normalized peripheral clonal expansion, particularly in CD8+ T cells. At doses from 0.1 to 3.0 mg/kg, clonal expansion was seen in both CD4+ and CD8+ blood T cells between baseline and week 6. Low levels of normalized T-cell clonal expansion were also seen in some patients who did not respond.

Sequenced material: CD4+ or CD8+ T cells sorted from blood, taken in a trial of the OX40 agonist ivuxolimab. The source is an adult with an advanced solid tumor such as melanoma, head and neck, liver or kidney cancer. The receptor chain draws on TRBV19 and TRBJ2-4; D gene: possibly TRBD1, on 7 matching bases. CDR3 region: CASTWRERKGARKNIQYF. The bases read TGTGCCAGTACCTGGAGGGAAAGAAAGGGGGCGCGCAAAAACATTCAGTACTTC.